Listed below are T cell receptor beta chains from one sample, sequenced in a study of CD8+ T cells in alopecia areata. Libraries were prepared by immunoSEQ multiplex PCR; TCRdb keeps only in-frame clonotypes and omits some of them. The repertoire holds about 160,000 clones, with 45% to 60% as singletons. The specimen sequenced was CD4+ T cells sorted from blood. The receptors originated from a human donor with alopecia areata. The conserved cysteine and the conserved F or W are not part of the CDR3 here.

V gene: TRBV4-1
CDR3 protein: ASSPSAGVPYEQY

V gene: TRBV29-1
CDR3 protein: SVEVRGQNTEAF

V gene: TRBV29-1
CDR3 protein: SVDGPASTDTQY

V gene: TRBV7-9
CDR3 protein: ASSLAGGRTQY

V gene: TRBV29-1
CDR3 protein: SVSPQLTDTQY

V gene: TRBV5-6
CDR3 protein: ASSLGTGGKYEQY

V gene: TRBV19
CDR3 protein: ASGGWGQGVPGYT

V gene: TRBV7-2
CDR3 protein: ASSLGLDFGTQY

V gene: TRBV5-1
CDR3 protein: ASSTLDRGEVEAF

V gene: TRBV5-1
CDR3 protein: ASSPGTAAEKLF

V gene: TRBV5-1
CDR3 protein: ASSLVQETQY

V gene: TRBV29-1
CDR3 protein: SVVGSTVYEQY

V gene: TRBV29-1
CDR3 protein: SVGYGVVGRPDTQY

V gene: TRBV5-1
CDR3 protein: ASRYLPQEGTEAF

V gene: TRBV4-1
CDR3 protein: ASSQSVAGGPNEQF

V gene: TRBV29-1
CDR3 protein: SAARPGVNTEAF

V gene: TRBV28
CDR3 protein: ASSLSGGTEAF

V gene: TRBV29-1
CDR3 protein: SVEGLAGALVQF

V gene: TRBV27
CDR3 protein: ASSLRRGRRF

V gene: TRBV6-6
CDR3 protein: ASSYITGRSYAGYT

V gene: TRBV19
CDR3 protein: ASSLQRETSYNEQF

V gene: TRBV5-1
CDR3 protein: ASSLEGHNTDTQY

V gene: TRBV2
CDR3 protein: ASSPAV

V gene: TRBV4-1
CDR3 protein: ASSQETRSGRPYEQY

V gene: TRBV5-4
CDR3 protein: ASSLDPASYEQY

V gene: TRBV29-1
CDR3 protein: SVDPRNTGELF

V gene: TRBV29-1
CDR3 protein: SASSGGYEQF

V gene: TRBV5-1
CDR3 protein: ASTSDGTGETEAF

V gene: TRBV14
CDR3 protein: ASSQAWRRGGETQY

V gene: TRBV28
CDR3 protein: ASSSDRPGGPYNEQF

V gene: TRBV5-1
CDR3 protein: ASSWRDRGRTTDTQY

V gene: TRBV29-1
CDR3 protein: SVESQVGSYNEQF

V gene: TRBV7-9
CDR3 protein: ASSLTELNGYT

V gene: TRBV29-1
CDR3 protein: SVEVPWGIQETQY

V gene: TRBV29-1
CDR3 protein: SVRQGWNTEAF

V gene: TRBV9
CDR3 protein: ASSEQAISGYGYT

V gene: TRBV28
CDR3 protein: ASSRQGSGYT

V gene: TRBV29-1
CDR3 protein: SVDGTSGRATDEQF

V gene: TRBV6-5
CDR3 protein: ASSLTGGESYEQY

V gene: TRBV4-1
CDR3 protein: ASSHLGRSDGYT

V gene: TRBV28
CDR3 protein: ASSLPRQPPF

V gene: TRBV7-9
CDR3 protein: ASSLAQRAIQETQY

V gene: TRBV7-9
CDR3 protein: ASSPGTDGYT

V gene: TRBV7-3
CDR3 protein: ASSLSGSTDTQY

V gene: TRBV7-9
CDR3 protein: ASSLFGTGGGQY

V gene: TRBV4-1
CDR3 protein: ASSPGTAKETQY

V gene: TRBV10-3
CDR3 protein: AISNRAEETQY

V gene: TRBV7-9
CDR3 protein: ASSRTVQETQY

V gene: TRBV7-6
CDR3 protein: ASSSFRGAEAF

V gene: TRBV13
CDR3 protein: ASSRRIETQY

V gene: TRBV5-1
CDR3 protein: ASNTGREGRDTQY

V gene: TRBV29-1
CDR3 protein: SVEDLVRGFRPATQY

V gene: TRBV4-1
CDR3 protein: ASSPTQGETQY

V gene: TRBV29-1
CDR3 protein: SVDTEGF

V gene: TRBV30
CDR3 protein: AWMWMGEEAF

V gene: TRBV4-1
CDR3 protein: ASSNQMRGSYGYT

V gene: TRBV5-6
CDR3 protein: ASSIRPSGLAGGVEQY

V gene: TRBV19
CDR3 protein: ASSVSSGPYNEQF

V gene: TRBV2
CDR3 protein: ASSGEHQETQY